A selection of T cell receptor beta chains follows, all from one sample in a study of T cell clonotyping in hematopoietic cell transplantation. Only in-frame clones appear in the TCRdb table, and some are missing; sequencing was by immunoSEQ multiplex PCR. This sample carries roughly 14,000 clones, 70% to 90% of them seen once, and the ten largest clones take approximately 4.5%. The sequencing sample was made of peripheral blood mononuclear cells. The origin of the receptors is a woman aged 40 to 50 in good health. Some clones in this sample may be carry-over from other donors' samples. CDR3s include the opening cysteine and the closing phenylalanine or tryptophan. The order of the fields is J gene, D gene, V gene, CDR3 protein. A D gene is named only where the DNA matches it firmly.

TRBJ1-1	TRBD1	TRBV28	CAIMGLDRGSKLPEAFF
TRBJ2-1	-	TRBV2	CASQNPDRNEQFF
TRBJ2-7	TRBD2	TRBV13	CASSRGGKQGDYEQYF
TRBJ1-1	TRBD1	TRBV5-1	CASSWTGTGNTEAFF
TRBJ2-4	-	TRBV23-1	CASSQSQVVDGENIQYF
TRBJ2-5	-	TRBV7-3	CASSPRGTVGAETQYF
TRBJ2-1	TRBD2	TRBV5-1	CASSLVETSGMSPFF
TRBJ1-2	-	TRBV10-3	CAISESQGNYGYTF
TRBJ1-6	-	TRBV30	CAWRPDNSPLHF
TRBJ1-1	-	TRBV6-5	CASSYAQSEAFF
TRBJ2-1	-	TRBV9	CASSGRLEGAYNEQFF
TRBJ1-2	-	TRBV29-1	CSVEGYGYTF
TRBJ1-1	-	TRBV6-6	CASSLEGGTEAFF
TRBJ2-1	-	TRBV7-7	CASSLGPGFNNEQFF
TRBJ1-1	-	TRBV27	CASSLGRGHTEAFF
TRBJ2-7	-	TRBV5-1	CASSLGSMGYEQYF
TRBJ2-1	TRBD2	TRBV7-2	CASSLSGNNEQFF
TRBJ1-1	-	TRBV6-5	CASSIGGFTEAFF
TRBJ1-2	-	TRBV28	CASSFGGAGVGYTF
TRBJ2-7	-	TRBV19	CASSIALLDEQYF
TRBJ1-1	-	TRBV9	CASSPPEGVEAFF
TRBJ2-7	-	TRBV5-6	CASSRDGLVGEQYF
TRBJ2-7	-	TRBV28	CASSLDTAYEQYF
TRBJ1-1	-	TRBV6-4	CASRPQGDGTEAFF
TRBJ2-7	TRBD1	TRBV7-9	CASSQQAGTGDTGQYF
TRBJ1-2	-	TRBV10-3	CAISDPSIGNYGYTF
TRBJ2-3	TRBD1	TRBV29-1	CSTTGQGTDTQYF
TRBJ2-3	-	TRBV30	CAWSHFRRPTDTQYF
TRBJ1-2	-	TRBV27	CASSFNGQLFGYTF
TRBJ2-3	-	TRBV7-2	CASSTDGKDTQYF
TRBJ1-1	-	TRBV13	CASKQGNTEAFF
TRBJ2-7	TRBD2	TRBV11-2	CASIPGLVGEQYF
TRBJ2-7	TRBD2	TRBV6-1	CASSEVVSGAYEQYF
TRBJ1-2	-	TRBV30	CAWRLPGSLYGYTF
TRBJ2-4	TRBD1	TRBV27	CASRTGGFAKNIQYF
TRBJ2-7	TRBD1	TRBV5-1	CASSPKSGTGDGEQYF
TRBJ1-2	-	TRBV7-2	CASSVNGHLTSYGYTF
TRBJ2-3	-	TRBV11-3	CASSPLISSTDTQYF
TRBJ2-3	-	TRBV4-3	CASSQDAAQSTDTQYF
TRBJ1-5	TRBD1	TRBV27	CASTPTPQGDQPQHF
TRBJ2-1	-	TRBV30	CAWSLGRGRFF
TRBJ1-1	-	TRBV29-1	CSVRSAGRSSEAFF
TRBJ1-2	-	TRBV5-4	CASSRDNYGYTF
TRBJ1-1	-	TRBV6-6	CASSLTGNEAFF
TRBJ2-1	-	TRBV7-9	CASSLADNEQFF
TRBJ2-5	TRBD1	TRBV7-2	CASSPDRGRETQYF
TRBJ2-2	-	TRBV6-6	CASSYVGFGGELFF
TRBJ2-2	-	TRBV29-1	CSVNRGNTGELFF